Here is one TCR beta chain with its context. Its specific antigen is unknown. Base qualities are not recorded, but no much larger clone differs from it by a single base. TCRbeta CDR3 regions were amplified from genomic DNA by means of the immunoSEQ Assay, a bias-controlled multiplex PCR. On the study's bioinformatics: Within the assay, amplification of reference gene primers was used to estimate how many nucleated cells each sample contained. To quantify the absolute abundance of each unique TCRbeta CDR3 rearrangement, sequence reads were collapsed and filtered. For each sample, productive Simpson clonality was calculated as the square root of Simpson's diversity index across productive rearrangements. TCRdb's version of the immuneACCESS table is confined to in-frame rearrangements and falls short of the full clone set. An unresolved V gene accounts for under half of the shortfall where checked; the remainder is of unknown origin. The V and J calls and clone size were taken over from that table, and D and trimming were inferred from the DNA. This sample has 120,000 to 150,000 clones in its table, and approximately 90% of those were observed once. Around 0.91% of the sample goes to the ten largest clones.

Each collaborating institution followed its own protocols to collect whole blood in K2EDTA tubes. Collaborator samples were shipped for TCRbeta analysis as frozen whole blood, isolated PBMCs, or DNA extracted from either sample type. These data come from a study of blood T cell repertoires in COVID-19 (TCRdb year 2020). General notes on the study: The collaborator samples originated in the United States, Italy and Spain and spanned the acute and convalescent phases of COVID-19. The samples were drawn from the first 160 participants of the ongoing ImmuneRACE study and from roughly 1,300 subjects provided by 6 global collaborators. Subjects who had been exposed to COVID-19, were actively infected with it, or had recovered from it provided the deeply sampled blood TCRbeta repertoires that made up the dataset. Where available, HLA class I and class II types were obtained from metadata supplied by the sample provider rather than from assay-based typing. The prospective study material was composed of cDNA or gDNA derived from T cells, B-cell-depleted T cells, or PBMCs. The repertoires were released in a freely available public database meant as a resource for research on the immune response to SARS-CoV-2. The sample metadata nearly always contained a de-identified subject ID, COVID-19 status, age in years and sex.

Taken from the germline V gene (reference sequence), the CDR1 and CDR2 loops are GTSNPN and SVGIG. Trimming costs V 3 bases and J 3 bases, and their ends lie 9 bases apart. The CDR3 sequence holds 13 residues, the cysteine and phenylalanine included. The DNA shown is the 39-base CDR3, in frame from base 1. Paper-wide results and their limitations: How much clinical and demographic metadata was included differed by source and by participant, and the metadata was provided uncurated.

This TCR derives from a woman between 50 and 59 years old with acute or convalescent COVID-19. Sequencing input: peripheral blood. The receptor chain draws on TRBV30 and TRBJ1-5; TRBD1 is possibly the D segment (6 matching bases). The DNA reads as follows: TGTGCCTGGAGCCACAGGGACAATCAGCCCCAGCATTTT. Translated, it reads CAWSHRDNQPQHF.